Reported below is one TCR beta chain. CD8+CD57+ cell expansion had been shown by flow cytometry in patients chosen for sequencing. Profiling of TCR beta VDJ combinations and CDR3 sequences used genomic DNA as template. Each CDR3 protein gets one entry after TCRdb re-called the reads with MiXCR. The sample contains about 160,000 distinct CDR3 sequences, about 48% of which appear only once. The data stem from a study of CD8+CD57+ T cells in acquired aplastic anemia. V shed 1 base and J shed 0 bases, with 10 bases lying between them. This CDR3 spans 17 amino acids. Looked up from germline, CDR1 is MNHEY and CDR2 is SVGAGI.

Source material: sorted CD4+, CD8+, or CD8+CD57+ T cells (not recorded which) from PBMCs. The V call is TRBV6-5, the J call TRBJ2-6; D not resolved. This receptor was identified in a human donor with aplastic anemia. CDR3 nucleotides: TGTGCCAGCAGTTACTTCGACCTCCGCTCTGGGGCCAACGTCCTGACTTTC. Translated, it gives CASSYFDLRSGANVLTF.